This T cell receptor (beta chain) emerged from a study of CD8 T cells in Susac syndrome. Germline CDR1 is LGHDT and CDR2 is YNNKEL (reference sequence). The CDR3 loop spans 17 amino acids. V lost 1 base, J lost 4 bases, and 10 bases stayed unmatched. FACS was used to enrich TEMRA cells, whereas the CD8+ and CD4+ T cells were obtained by negative isolation. The authors reverse transcribed about 0.5 to 1 ug RNA with random hexamers. TCRdb used MiXCR to reprocess the immunoSEQ multiplex PCR reads, holding one entry per CDR3 protein. The sample has tens of thousands of distinct CDR3 sequences; 85% to 95% are singletons.

V gene TRBV3-1 combines with J gene TRBJ1-5; 7 positions match TRBD1. The sequencing input was CD8+ T cells from PBMCs. The TCR sequence derives from a human donor in good health. Here the CDR3 DNA reads TGTGCCAGCAGCCAAGGTAGGGCAGGGGGAGGGAATCAGCCCCAGCATTTT. Translating gives CASSQGRAGGGNQPQHF.